These 22 T cell receptor beta chains came from one sample sequenced in a study of blood T cell repertoires in COVID-19. Measured with immunoSEQ multiplex PCR; TCRdb has only the in-frame clones, and not every one. The table records approximately 33,000 clones, roughly 87% of them present only once. Source material: peripheral blood. The receptors were gathered from a man in his sixties with COVID-19, enrolled during active disease.

This chain uses TRBV6-5 with TRBJ1-6; TRBD1 matches 11 bases. With 6 bases clipped from V and 8 bases from J, the junction kept 6 bases outside the gene matches. Germline CDR1 MNHEY, CDR2 SVGAGI. This CDR3 contains 15 residues. The CDR3 reads CASRWTGGTDSPLHF. The CDR3 bases are TGTGCCAGCAGATGGACAGGGGGCACAGATTCACCCCTCCACTTT.

Turning to this clone: This specimen includes other DNA sequences encoding the same CDR3. The rearrangement joins TRBV6-5 to TRBJ1-1; 9 positions agree with TRBD1. Trimming at V came to 6 bases and at J to 1 base, leaving 6 bases not matched to a gene. CDR1 and CDR2 from the germline V gene are MNHEY and SVGAGI. This CDR3 is built from 15 residues. The CDR3, as DNA: TGTGCCAGCAGGGGGGGACAGGGAACGAACACTGAAGCTTTCTTT. Protein: CASRGGQGTNTEAFF.

The genes are TRBV18 and TRBJ2-5, with 9 nucleotides matching TRBD1. The CDR3 contains 16 residues. The germline V gene has CDR1 KGHSH and CDR2 LQKENI. Losses at the gene ends were 6 bases for V and 5 bases for J; bases not matched to a gene: 13. The DNA of the CDR3 is TGTGCCAGCTCCCAGTATCGGACAGGGGATGAGGAGACCCAGTACTTC. Protein product: CASSQYRTGDEETQYF.

This clone was detected once. J is TRBJ1-4 and V is TRBV28; 10 nucleotides align to TRBD1. Germline assignment: CDR1 MDHEN and CDR2 SYDVKM. The CDR3 runs 15 residues. Trimming removed 4 bases from V and 6 bases from J; junction bases left unmatched: 5. Written as DNA, the CDR3 is TGTGCCAGCAGTTCGACAGGGGGCAAGGATGAAAAACTGTTTTTT. It is translated as CASSSTGGKDEKLFF.

This rearrangement joins TRBV5-5 to TRBJ1-5, with a tentative D call TRBD1 (6 bases). This CDR3 comprises 15 residues. Trimming left V 4 bases short and J 1 base short, with 12 bases between. The V gene's germline CDR1 is SGHKS and CDR2 YYEKEE (reference sequence). DNA for the CDR3: TGTGCCAGCAGCCGCTCAGGGGCAAGCAATCAGCCCCAGCATTTT. Amino acids: CASSRSGASNQPQHF.

The V and J genes are TRBV5-1 and TRBJ2-1, with 13 bases lining up with TRBD2. There are 18 residues in the CDR3. CDR1 is SGHRS, CDR2 YFSETQ, per germline. Losses at the gene ends were 0 bases for V and 2 bases for J; bases not matched to a gene: 5. CDR3 in amino acids: CASSLAGLAGVPYNEQFF. The CDR3 coding sequence is TGCGCCAGCAGCTTGGCCGGACTAGCGGGAGTGCCCTACAATGAGCAGTTCTTC.

J is TRBJ2-2 and V is TRBV30; 7 bases are shared with TRBD2. CDR1 and CDR2 (germline): GTSNPN, SVGIG (reference sequence). The junction had 3 bases not matched to a gene; V was cut back by 3 bases and J by 5 bases. The CDR3 has 13 amino acids. In nucleotides, the CDR3 is TGTGCCTGGAGCCGGGGGGAGACCGGGGAGCTGTTTTTT. Translating it yields CAWSRGETGELFF.

The rearrangement uses TRBV2 and TRBJ1-6; TRBD1 is a possible D gene (5 bases). Germline V gene lookup returns CDR1 SNHLY and CDR2 FYNNEI. The V gene lost 2 bases and the J gene lost 10 bases, with 12 bases spanning the gap. The CDR3 is 14 residues long. CDR3 bases: TGTGCCAGCAGTGAAACGGCAGGGAGGTCACCCCTCCACTTT. It codes for CASSETAGRSPLHF. Based on the CDR3 plus reference TRBV2 and TRBJ1-6, the full variable domain is EPEVTQTPSHQVTQMGQEVILRCVPISNHLYFYWYRQILGQKVEFLVSFYNNEISEKSEIFDDQFSVERPDGSNFTLKIRSTKLEDSAMYFCASSETAGRSPLHFGNGTRLTVT.

The chain combines TRBV5-5 with TRBJ1-1; TRBD1 might be the D (6 bases). Germline V gives CDR1 SGHKS, CDR2 YYEKEE (reference sequence). Trimming stripped 4 bases from V and 0 bases from J, with 16 bases between. The CDR3 consists of 16 residues. CDR3 residues: CASSIGQNRVNTEAFF. CDR3 bases: TGTGCCAGCAGCATAGGACAGAACAGGGTGAACACTGAAGCTTTCTTT.

The genes are TRBV24-1 and TRBJ2-3; TRBD1 matches 9 bases. This CDR3 region has 14 residues. Germline assignment: CDR1 KGHDR and CDR2 SFDVKD. V lost 11 bases, J lost 2 bases, and 7 bases stayed unmatched. This CDR3 is CASSGTGTTDTQYF. The CDR3 bases are TGTGCCAGCAGCGGGACAGGGACCACAGATACGCAGTATTTT.

The rearrangement joins TRBV5-1 to TRBJ2-2, with 7 bases aligning to TRBD2. Germline V gives CDR1 SGHRS, CDR2 YFSETQ. This CDR3 has 15 amino acids. Trimming took 3 bases from V and 2 from J; bases not matched to a gene: 4. The CDR3 bases are TGCGCCAGCAGCTACCCTAGCGGAAACACCGGGGAGCTGTTTTTT. Its translation: CASSYPSGNTGELFF.

CDR3 residues: CASSPLGLAEETQYF. CDR3 DNA: TGTGCCAGCAGCCCCCTGGGACTAGCGGAAGAGACCCAGTACTTC. The V gene is TRBV5-6, the J gene TRBJ2-5, with TRBD2 matching over 11 bases. Per germline, CDR1 SGHDT and CDR2 YYEEEE. Trimming cost V 4 bases and J 3 bases; bases outside gene matches: 5. The CDR3 is 15 residues long.

The V call is TRBV10-3, the J call TRBJ2-5, with 10 bases fitting TRBD1. The V segment lost 10 bases and the J segment 4 bases; nucleotides outside the gene matches: 12. Germline CDR1 ENHRY, CDR2 SYGVKD. The CDR3 runs to 15 residues. This CDR3 reads CASSRQGARTETQYF. The CDR3 nucleotides read TGTGCCAGCTCCCGACAGGGGGCCCGGACAGAGACCCAGTACTTC.

CDR3 in amino acids: CATGTGGSSNQPQHF. The DNA for the CDR3 is TGTGCCACCGGGACAGGGGGCAGTAGCAATCAGCCCCAGCATTTT. The V gene is TRBV10-3, the J gene TRBJ1-5, with TRBD1 matching over 12 bases. Germline CDR1 is ENHRY and CDR2 is SYGVKD. With V trimmed by 10 bases and J by 0 bases, 4 bases remained unmatched. CDR3 length: 15 residues.

The rearrangement uses TRBV28 and TRBJ1-2; 8 bases fit TRBD1. CDR3 size: 12 residues. Germline assignment: CDR1 MDHEN and CDR2 SYDVKM. V was clipped by 4 bases and J by 13 bases; unmatched bases: 8. This CDR3 is CASSSTPGGGTF. CDR3 DNA sequence: TGTGCCAGCAGTTCAACCCCAGGGGGCGGCACCTTC.

V gene TRBV28 combines with J gene TRBJ1-5; D is uncertain. This CDR3 spans 14 amino acids. V was clipped by 8 bases and J by 2 bases, with 13 bases between them. The germline V gene has CDR1 MDHEN and CDR2 SYDVKM. CDR3 loop: CASDQGRGNQPQHF. CDR3 nucleotide sequence: TGTGCCAGCGACCAAGGGAGAGGCAATCAGCCCCAGCATTTT.

The gene calls are TRBV28 and TRBJ2-7; 9 bases line up with TRBD2. Germline lookup yields CDR1 MDHEN and CDR2 SYDVKM. The CDR3 is 15 amino acids. With V trimmed by 4 bases and J by 7 bases, 11 bases remained unmatched. Here the CDR3 reads CASSSRREGPREQYF. Written as DNA, the CDR3 is TGTGCCAGCAGTTCGCGGCGGGAGGGCCCTCGGGAGCAGTACTTC. The full variable domain, rest sourced from reference TRBV28 and TRBJ2-7, is DVKVTQSSRYLVKRTGEKVFLECVQDMDHENMFWYRQDPGLGLRLIYFSYDVKMKEKGDIPEGYSVSREKKERFSLILESASTNQTSMYLCASSSRREGPREQYFGPGTRLTVT.

The V call is TRBV30, the J call TRBJ2-2; no definite D call. The CDR3 consists of 13 residues. Germline values: CDR1 GTSNPN, CDR2 SVGIG (reference sequence). V was clipped by 0 bases and J by 2 bases, with 4 bases between them. The CDR3 sequence: CAWSVGNTGELFF. The CDR3 nucleotides are TGTGCCTGGAGTGTGGGCAACACCGGGGAGCTGTTTTTT.

In this sample, this clone turned up once. This chain uses TRBV27 with TRBJ1-2; 7 positions agree with TRBD1. There are 13 residues in the CDR3. The germline CDR1 and CDR2 sequences are MNHEY and SMNVEV (reference sequence). V dropped 6 bases and J dropped 8; count of bases not matched to a gene: 9. CDR3 sequence reads: CASRAGQTVGYTF. As DNA, the CDR3 is TGTGCCAGCAGGGCGGGACAGACAGTAGGCTACACCTTC.

The chain links TRBV10-3 to TRBJ1-3; 10 bases fit TRBD1. V was clipped by 6 bases and J by 8 bases; unmatched bases: 7. This CDR3 region has 14 residues. Germline V CDR1 and CDR2: ENHRY, SYGVKD. In nucleotides, the CDR3 is TGTGCCATCAGACGAGGACAGGGGGATGACACCATATATTTT. Its protein is CAIRRGQGDDTIYF.

The gene calls are TRBV11-3 and TRBJ2-3; possibly TRBD2 for D (7 bases). Per germline, CDR1 SGHNT and CDR2 YENEEA. The CDR3 length is 17 residues. V was clipped by 5 bases and J by 4 bases, with 22 bases between them. This CDR3 is CASSPPGRGGGADTQYF. CDR3 nucleotides: TGTGCCAGCAGCCCCCCCGGGCGCGGGGGCGGGGCAGATACGCAGTATTTT.

V and J are TRBV28 and TRBJ2-3; D not certain. The CDR3 length is 13 residues. V was trimmed by 2 bases and J by 5 bases, leaving 8 bases between them. Germline assignment: CDR1 MDHEN and CDR2 SYDVKM. The CDR3 DNA follows: TGTGCCAGCAGTTTAATGTCCGGAGATACGCAGTATTTT. Amino acids: CASSLMSGDTQYF. Drawing the rest from reference TRBV28 and TRBJ2-3, the complete variable domain is DVKVTQSSRYLVKRTGEKVFLECVQDMDHENMFWYRQDPGLGLRLIYFSYDVKMKEKGDIPEGYSVSREKKERFSLILESASTNQTSMYLCASSLMSGDTQYFGPGTRLTVL.